Listed here are 2 T cell receptor beta chains from one sample, sequenced in a study of CD8+ T cells in alopecia areata. In alopecia areata patients, both lesional scalp punch biopsies and peripheral blood were collected. Following extraction, RNA underwent reverse transcription to cDNA, which served as the sequencing template. Clones were sequenced by immunoSEQ multiplex PCR, and TCRdb holds only the in-frame ones, with some missing. The sample yields 11,000 or so clones, over 55% seen once. The material sequenced was skin. The receptors originated from a human donor with alopecia areata.

The chain recombines TRBV30 with TRBJ1-1; unclear D gene. V gave up 3 bases and J gave up 0 bases, with 8 bases separating them. The CDR3 is made up of 13 amino acids. Germline values: CDR1 GTSNPN, CDR2 SVGIG (reference sequence). CDR3 sequence: CAWRLRLNTEAFF. The CDR3 DNA reads as TGTGCCTGGAGGCTGCGACTGAACACTGAAGCTTTCTTT. The full variable domain, with the rest looked up from reference TRBV30 and TRBJ1-1, is SQTIHQWPATLVQPVGSPLSLECTVEGTSNPNLYWYRQAAGRGLQLLFYSVGIGQISSEVPQNLSASRPQDRQFILSSKKLLLSDSGFYLCAWRLRLNTEAFFGQGTRLTVV.

The V call is TRBV6-5, the J call TRBJ2-5, with a weak D call TRBD1 (6 bases). The CDR3 has 15 residues. V was trimmed by 0 bases and J by 4 bases, leaving 12 bases between them. Germline V CDR1 and CDR2: MNHEY, SVGAGI. CDR3 coding DNA: TGTGCCAGCAGTTACTCGTATACAGGGTCAGAGACCCAGTACTTC. It encodes CASSYSYTGSETQYF.